Listed below are T cell receptor beta chains from one sample, sequenced in a study of regulatory and conventional T cells in RAG deficiency. Data came from immunoSEQ multiplex PCR; TCRdb stores just in-frame clones and leaves some out. The repertoire includes around 29,000 clones, under 95% of them detected once, and 0.82% sits in the top ten. These data were likewise used in another study, on regulatory T cells.

The sample taken for sequencing was Tregs sorted from blood. These receptors came from a human donor in good health. CDR3s include the opening cysteine and the closing phenylalanine or tryptophan. A D gene is named only where the DNA matches it firmly. Only some rows state a clone size, as once, few, many or a class for expanded clones.

>TRBJ1-4|.|.|TRBV19
TGTGCCAGTAGCCGGGACACCAATGAAAAACTGTTTTTT
CASSRDTNEKLFF
>TRBJ2-7|.|.|TRBV27
TGTGCCAGCAGTTTATCTCTCGGCGGGGACGGCTCCTACGAGCAGTACTTC
CASSLSLGGDGSYEQYF
>TRBJ1-6|once|.|TRBV6-5
TGTGCCAGCAGAAGACAGGACTATAATTCACCCCTCCACTTT
CASRRQDYNSPLHF
>TRBJ2-1|.|.|TRBV19
TGTGCCAGTAGTACCAACTGGGGTGAGCAGTTCTTC
CASSTNWGEQFF
>TRBJ2-7|.|.|TRBV18
TGTGCCAGCTCACTTAGCTACGAGCAGTACTTC
CASSLSYEQYF
>TRBJ1-6|.|TRBD1|TRBV11-1
TGTGCCAGCAGCTCCGGACAGGGTGATTCACCCCTCCACTTT
CASSSGQGDSPLHF
>TRBJ1-2|.|.|TRBV5-1
TGCGCCAGCCAACGAACTGGGGGGTTAGACTATGGCTACACCTTC
CASQRTGGLDYGYTF
>TRBJ2-2|.|.|TRBV11-3
TGTGCCAGCAGCTTAGGGGAAGCCACCGGGGAGCTGTTTTTT
CASSLGEATGELFF
>TRBJ1-2|.|.|TRBV28
TGTGCCAGCAGACTAGTGAGCGGTCCTTATGGCTACACCTTC
CASRLVSGPYGYTF
>TRBJ2-2|.|.|TRBV4-1
TGCGCCAGCAGCCAAGAAGATCGTTCGGTGAACAGGGTGCGTAGCGGGGAGCTGTTTTTT
CASSQEDRSVNRVRSGELFF
>TRBJ2-1|.|.|TRBV15
TGTGCCACCAGCAGAACATCTAACGCAGGTGAGCAGTTCTTC
CATSRTSNAGEQFF
>TRBJ1-2|.|.|TRBV7-9
TGTGCCAGCAGCTTAGTAGGCAGGGGCGGTAGCTACACCTTC
CASSLVGRGGSYTF
>TRBJ1-2|.|TRBD1|TRBV6-5
TGTGCCAGCAGTACCCGGACAGGGAACTATGGCTACACCTTC
CASSTRTGNYGYTF
>TRBJ2-7|.|.|TRBV23-1
TGCGCCAGCAGTCCCCGGGCTAACTCCTACGAGCAGTACTTC
CASSPRANSYEQYF
>TRBJ2-5|.|TRBD2|TRBV2
TGTGCCAGCAGCTATAGAACTAGCGGGGGACAAGAGACCCAGTACTTC
CASSYRTSGGQETQYF
>TRBJ1-1|once|.|TRBV9
TGTGCCAGCAGCGTCGGGCGGGCGGCCACTGAAGCTTTCTTT
CASSVGRAATEAFF
>TRBJ1-1|.|.|TRBV6-5
TGTGCCAGCAGACGAACGCCGGGACGGTACGATGAAGCTTTCTTT
CASRRTPGRYDEAFF
>TRBJ1-2|.|TRBD1|TRBV10-1
TGCGCCAGCAGCCAATACAGGGGGCCTTATGGCTACACCTTC
CASSQYRGPYGYTF
>TRBJ1-3|.|.|TRBV25-1
TGTGCCAGCAGTGCTACCGGGCCGAGGAAAGGAAACACCATATATTTT
CASSATGPRKGNTIYF
>TRBJ1-6|.|TRBD1|TRBV4-1
TGCGCCAGCAGCCGGTTGACAGGGCAAAATCATTCACCCCTCCACTTT
CASSRLTGQNHSPLHF
>TRBJ1-6|.|TRBD1|TRBV6-6
TGTGCCAGCAGTTACGACAGGGTAGGGTCACCCCTCCACTTT
CASSYDRVGSPLHF
>TRBJ1-1|.|.|TRBV11-2
TGTGCCAGCAGCCCATCACCTGCTGGTCATAGGACTGAAGCTTTCTTT
CASSPSPAGHRTEAFF
>TRBJ1-2|.|TRBD1|TRBV7-9
TGTGCCAGCAGCCCGAATCCGGGACAGGGCAACTATGGCTACACCTTC
CASSPNPGQGNYGYTF
>TRBJ2-5|.|TRBD2|TRBV4-1
TGCGCCAGCAGCCAACTTCCGGGCGGGGGGGCGCAGGAGACCCAGTACTTC
CASSQLPGGGAQETQYF
>TRBJ1-6|.|.|TRBV2
TGTGCCAGCACCTACAGAGGGGGACCCCCGACTAACTCCTATAATTCACCCCTCCACTTT
CASTYRGGPPTNSYNSPLHF
>TRBJ2-3|.|.|TRBV5-1
TGCGCCAGCAGCTTCGGGGTTACAGATACGCAGTATTTT
CASSFGVTDTQYF
>TRBJ1-2|.|TRBD1|TRBV28
TGTGCCAGCCGGACAGGGGGCAGCTATGGCTACACCTTC
CASRTGGSYGYTF
>TRBJ1-1|.|.|TRBV5-8
TGTGCCAGCAGCTTGGGCCGGAACACTGAAGCTTTCTTT
CASSLGRNTEAFF
>TRBJ2-2|.|TRBD1|TRBV9
TGTGCCAGCAGCTACAGGGGGCTTAACACCGGGGAGCTGTTTTTT
CASSYRGLNTGELFF
>TRBJ1-6|.|.|TRBV9
TGTGCCAGCAGCGGAAGCAGGGTTCATAATTCACCCCTCCACTTT
CASSGSRVHNSPLHF
>TRBJ1-5|.|.|TRBV6-5
TGTGCCAGCAGTCTCTCACGGGGTCAGCCCCAGCATTTT
CASSLSRGQPQHF
>TRBJ1-5|.|.|TRBV10-3
TGTGCCATCAGTGTCGGGGACTACAATCAGCCCCAGCATTTT
CAISVGDYNQPQHF
>TRBJ2-5|.|.|TRBV6-1
TGTGCCAGCAGTGAATTTGAGACCCAGTACTTC
CASSEFETQYF
>TRBJ2-5|few|.|TRBV30
TGTGCCTGGAGGCGGTCCATGGCCCAACGCGAGACCCAGTACTTC
CAWRRSMAQRETQYF
>TRBJ1-2|.|.|TRBV6-5
TGTGCCAGCAGTTACAGACAGGCTCTTAGAGGCTACACCTTC
CASSYRQALRGYTF
>TRBJ1-1|.|.|TRBV11-1
TGTGCCAGCAGCTGGACGGCGAACACTGAAGCTTTCTTT
CASSWTANTEAFF
>TRBJ1-2|.|TRBD1|TRBV19
TGTGCCAGTAGTATCCGGACAGGCGTCGGGAGCTATGGCTACACCTTC
CASSIRTGVGSYGYTF
>TRBJ2-5|.|.|TRBV6-6
TGTGCCAGCAGTTACAGGGGCTTGGAGGGGGAGACCCAGTACTTC
CASSYRGLEGETQYF
>TRBJ2-7|.|.|TRBV6-5
TGTGCCAGCAGTTACTTAAAGGGTCCCTACTACGAGCAGTACTTC
CASSYLKGPYYEQYF
>TRBJ1-1|.|TRBD1|TRBV11-1
TGTGCCAGCAGCCCCCGGACAGGGGATATGAACACTGAAGCTTTCTTT
CASSPRTGDMNTEAFF
>TRBJ2-5|.|.|TRBV20-1
TGCAGTGCTCGAATGGGGGAGACCCAGTACTTC
CSARMGETQYF
>TRBJ1-6|.|TRBD1|TRBV11-2
TGTGCCAGCAGCTTGACCCGTCGACAGGGTTCGGATTCACCCCTCCACTTT
CASSLTRRQGSDSPLHF
>TRBJ2-7|.|.|TRBV21-1
TGTGCCAGCAGCAAAGACCGGGGCGTAGACTTC
CASSKDRGVDF
>TRBJ1-3|.|TRBD1|TRBV11-2
TGTGCCAGCAGCTCCCTAAAGACAGGGTTCGGAAACACCATATATTTT
CASSSLKTGFGNTIYF
>TRBJ2-3|.|.|TRBV5-6
TGTGCCAGCAGCCGGGACTATACGCAGTATTTT
CASSRDYTQYF
>TRBJ2-3|.|.|TRBV5-4
TGTGCCAGCGGACTGGGCCAGGGGACAGATACGCAGTATTTT
CASGLGQGTDTQYF
>TRBJ2-1|.|TRBD2|TRBV5-4
TGTGCCAGCAGCCGAGCCAGCGGGGACCCATACAATGAGCAGTTCTTC
CASSRASGDPYNEQFF
>TRBJ1-1|.|TRBD1|TRBV2
TGTGCCAGCAGTGGGGGGCCAATCGGACAGGGGAGGGTGTCCGACACTGAAGCTTTCTTT
CASSGGPIGQGRVSDTEAFF
>TRBJ1-4|.|TRBD1|TRBV5-4
TGTGCCAGCAGCCAGGGACAGAATAATGAAAAACTGTTTTTT
CASSQGQNNEKLFF
>TRBJ1-6|.|.|TRBV5-1
TGCGCCAGCAGCTTGGGGAGCTCCTATAATTCACCCCTCCACTTT
CASSLGSSYNSPLHF